A single sample gave rise to the 8 T cell receptor beta chains below, sequenced in a study of OX40 agonist ivuxolimab in advanced cancers. Clones were read by immunoSEQ multiplex PCR, and TCRdb kept only the in-frame ones, dropping some. The sample lists 85,000 to 90,000 clones, 92% seen once, with 1% to 1.3% in the top ten. Sequenced material: CD4+ or CD8+ T cells sorted from blood, taken in a trial of the OX40 agonist ivuxolimab. The source is an adult with an advanced solid tumor such as melanoma, head and neck, liver or kidney cancer.

A note on this clone: The junction does not match germline at one end; this may be a read error. This sample also contains other DNA sequences that code for the same CDR3. The genes are TRBV10-3 and TRBJ2-2; TRBD2 agrees at 10 bases. The CDR3 runs to 14 residues. From germline, CDR1 is ENHRY and CDR2 SYGVKD. CDR3 in amino acids: CAIGLAGEAGELFF. For the CDR3, the DNA is TGCGCCATCGGGCTAGCGGGGGAGGCCGGGGAGCTGTTTTTT.

This chain joins TRBV6-6 and TRBJ1-2, with 7 bases that match TRBD1. The CDR3 extends over 14 amino acids. J was trimmed by 2 bases and V by 6 bases; bases with no gene match: 6. Germline V CDR1 and CDR2: MNHNY, SVGAGI (reference sequence). The CDR3 region has the DNA TGTGCCAGCAGATACAGGGGACGGAACTATGGCTACACCTTC. Residues: CASRYRGRNYGYTF.

The chain is built from TRBV2 and TRBJ1-1; no firm D call. The V and J ends lost 7 bases and 1 base respectively, with 13 bases between them. The CDR3 consists of 14 residues. Germline V CDR1 and CDR2: SNHLY, FYNNEI. The CDR3, as DNA: TGTGCCAGCAACCTTGGTGTCGCGAACACTGAAGCTTTCTTT. It specifies CASNLGVANTEAFF.

This chain connects TRBV10-3 to TRBJ2-2, with D perhaps matching TRBD1 (5 bases). Germline assignment: CDR1 ENHRY and CDR2 SYGVKD. This CDR3 has 13 residues. V gave up 10 bases and J gave up 4 bases, with 13 bases separating them. The CDR3 spells CATTGAPTGELFF. DNA for the CDR3: TGTGCCACCACTGGGGCCCCCACCGGGGAGCTGTTTTTT.

V is TRBV14 and J is TRBJ2-7; D perhaps matches TRBD1 (5 bases). The germline V gene encodes CDR1 SGHDN and CDR2 FVKESK. V was trimmed by 1 base and J by 3 bases, leaving 16 bases between them. This CDR3 region has 16 residues. CDR3 region: CASSQGAGRFYYEQYF. The CDR3 nucleotides read TGTGCCAGCAGCCAAGGGGCAGGGCGTTTCTACTACGAGCAGTACTTC.

This chain joins TRBV5-1 and TRBJ2-3, with 10 bases lining up with TRBD2. Germline V gene sequence: CDR1 SGHRS, CDR2 YFSETQ. Trimming removed 0 bases from V and 3 bases from J; junction bases left unmatched: 4. CDR3 length equals 16 residues. DNA of the CDR3: TGCGCCAGCAGCTTGGTCCTAGCGGGAGAAACAGATACGCAGTATTTT. Its protein is CASSLVLAGETDTQYF.

The table lists this clone with a count of one. The J gene is TRBJ2-5, the V gene TRBV2; 12 nucleotides match TRBD2. Per the germline V gene, CDR1 is SNHLY and CDR2 is FYNNEI. The CDR3 length is 14 residues. J was trimmed by 4 bases and V by 7 bases; bases with no gene match: 4. CDR3 sequence reads: CASKGLAGRETQYF. The CDR3 DNA reads TGTGCCAGCAAGGGACTAGCGGGTAGAGAGACCCAGTACTTC.

V gene TRBV19 combines with J gene TRBJ2-2; D uncertain. Trimming pared 4 bases from V and 6 bases from J, leaving 6 bases between. Germline loops: CDR1 LNHDA, CDR2 SQIVND (reference sequence). This CDR3 has 12 amino acids. CDR3 DNA sequence: TGTGCCAGTAGTAGTCTCGCCGGGGAGCTGTTTTTT. Protein: CASSSLAGELFF.